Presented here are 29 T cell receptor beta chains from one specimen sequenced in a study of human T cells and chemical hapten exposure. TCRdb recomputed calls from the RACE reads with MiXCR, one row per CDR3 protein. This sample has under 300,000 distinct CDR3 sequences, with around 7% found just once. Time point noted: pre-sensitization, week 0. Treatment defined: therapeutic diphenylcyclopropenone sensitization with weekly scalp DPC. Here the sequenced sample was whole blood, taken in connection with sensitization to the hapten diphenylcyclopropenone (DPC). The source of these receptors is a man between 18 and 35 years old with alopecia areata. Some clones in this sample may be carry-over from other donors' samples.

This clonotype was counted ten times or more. CDR3 nucleotides: TGTGCCAGCAGCCGGGATCAAGAGACCCAGTACTTC. Its protein is CASSRDQETQYF. The rearrangement links TRBV9 to TRBJ2-5, with TRBD2 as a possible D gene (5 bases). The CDR3 runs to 12 residues. The ends were cut back, 4 bases at V and 2 bases at J, with 6 bases in the middle. CDR1 and CDR2 from the germline V gene are SGDLS and YYNGEE.

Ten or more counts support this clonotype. For the CDR3, the DNA is TGTGCCAGCCGCGGAGCAGGGATGGCCAAAAACATTCAGTACTTC. Translated: CASRGAGMAKNIQYF. This chain joins TRBV7-9 and TRBJ2-4, with TRBD1 as a possible D gene (5 bases). Deletions cut 8 bases from V and 1 base from J, with 15 bases between. The CDR3 totals 15 residues. CDR1 and CDR2 from the germline V gene are SEHNR and FQNEAQ (reference sequence). The variable domain in full, completed from reference TRBV7-9 and TRBJ2-4, reads DTGVSQNPRHKITKRGQNVTFRCDPISEHNRLYWYRQTLGQGPEFLTYFQNEAQLEKSRLLSDRFSAERPKGSFSTLEIQRTEQGDSAMYLCASRGAGMAKNIQYFGAGTRLSVL.

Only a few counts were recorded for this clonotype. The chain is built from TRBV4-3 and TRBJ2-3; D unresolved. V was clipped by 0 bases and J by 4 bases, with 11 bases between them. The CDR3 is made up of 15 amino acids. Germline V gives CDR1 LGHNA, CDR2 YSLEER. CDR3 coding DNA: TGCGCCAGCAGCCAAGACGGGTACCGGGCAGATACGCAGTATTTT. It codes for CASSQDGYRADTQYF.

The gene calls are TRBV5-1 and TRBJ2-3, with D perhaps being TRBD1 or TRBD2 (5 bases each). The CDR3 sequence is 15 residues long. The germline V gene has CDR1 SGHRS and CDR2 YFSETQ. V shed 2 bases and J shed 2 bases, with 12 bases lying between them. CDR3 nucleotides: TGCGCCAGCAGCTTAGCTGGGGACGCCACAGATACGCAGTATTTT. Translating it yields CASSLAGDATDTQYF.

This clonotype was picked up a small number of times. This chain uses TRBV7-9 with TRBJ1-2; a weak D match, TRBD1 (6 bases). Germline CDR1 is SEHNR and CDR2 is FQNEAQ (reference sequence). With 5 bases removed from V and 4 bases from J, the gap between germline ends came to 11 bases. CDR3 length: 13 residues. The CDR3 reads CASSGRTAYGYTF. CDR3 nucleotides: TGTGCCAGCAGCGGTAGGACAGCCTATGGCTACACCTTC.

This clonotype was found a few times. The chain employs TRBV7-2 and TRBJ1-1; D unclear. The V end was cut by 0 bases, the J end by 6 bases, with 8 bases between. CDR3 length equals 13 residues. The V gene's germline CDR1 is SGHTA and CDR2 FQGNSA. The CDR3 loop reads CASSLAGIPEAFF. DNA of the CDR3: TGTGCCAGCAGCTTAGCGGGCATCCCTGAAGCTTTCTTT.

CDR3 DNA sequence: TGCGCCAGCGCCCAGGGGACAACCATCTATGGCTACACCTTC. This translates into CASAQGTTIYGYTF. The genes are TRBV5-1 and TRBJ1-2; D may be TRBD1 (6 bases). There are 14 residues in the CDR3. Trimming shortened V by 7 bases and J by 4 bases, and 17 bases separated the two germline ends. Germline V gene data show CDR1 as SGHRS and CDR2 as YFSETQ.

CDR3 nucleotide sequence: TGTGCCAGCAGCGATACCCCCCATCTAAGCAGGCACACAGATACGCAGTATTTT. It encodes CASSDTPHLSRHTDTQYF. This chain uses TRBV7-9 with TRBJ2-3; D is uncertain. The CDR3 sequence is 18 residues long. Germline V CDR1 and CDR2: SEHNR, FQNEAQ (reference sequence). V was trimmed by 5 bases and J by 2 bases, leaving 23 bases between them.

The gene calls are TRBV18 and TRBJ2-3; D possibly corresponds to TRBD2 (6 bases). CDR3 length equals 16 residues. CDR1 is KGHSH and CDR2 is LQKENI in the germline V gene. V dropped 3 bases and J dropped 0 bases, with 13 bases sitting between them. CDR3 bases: TGTGCCAGCTCACCCCCCCGGGGGACTAGCACAGATACGCAGTATTTT. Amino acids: CASSPPRGTSTDTQYF. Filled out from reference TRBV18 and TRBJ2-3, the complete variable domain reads NAGVMQNPRHLVRRRGQEARLRCSPMKGHSHVYWYRQLPEEGLKFMVYLQKENIIDESGMPKERFSAEFPKEGPSILRIQQVVRGDSAAYFCASSPPRGTSTDTQYFGPGTRLTVL.

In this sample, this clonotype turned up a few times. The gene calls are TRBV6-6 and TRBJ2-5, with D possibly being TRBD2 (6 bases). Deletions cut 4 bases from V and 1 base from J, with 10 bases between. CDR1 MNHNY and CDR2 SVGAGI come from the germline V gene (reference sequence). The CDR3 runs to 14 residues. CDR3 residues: CASSSRGFQETQYF. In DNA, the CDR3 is TGTGCCAGCAGTTCTCGGGGGTTCCAAGAGACCCAGTACTTC.

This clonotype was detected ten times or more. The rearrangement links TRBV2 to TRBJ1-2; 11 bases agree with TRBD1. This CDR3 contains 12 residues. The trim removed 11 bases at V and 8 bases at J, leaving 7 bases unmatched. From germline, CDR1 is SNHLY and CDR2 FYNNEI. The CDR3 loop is CAGGQGAGGYTF. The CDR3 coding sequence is TGTGCCGGCGGACAGGGGGCAGGCGGCTACACCTTC.

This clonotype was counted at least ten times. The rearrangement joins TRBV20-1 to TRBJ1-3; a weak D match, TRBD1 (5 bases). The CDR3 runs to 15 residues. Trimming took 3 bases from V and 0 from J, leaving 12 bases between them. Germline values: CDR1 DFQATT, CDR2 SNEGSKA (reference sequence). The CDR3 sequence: CSASYGQVSGNTIYF. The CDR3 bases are TGCAGTGCTAGTTACGGACAAGTCTCTGGAAACACCATATATTTT.

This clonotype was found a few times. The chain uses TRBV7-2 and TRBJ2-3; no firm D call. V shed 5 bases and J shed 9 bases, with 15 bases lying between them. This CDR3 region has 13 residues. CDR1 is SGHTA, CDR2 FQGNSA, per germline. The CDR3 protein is CASSPTFVSTQYF. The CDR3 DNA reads TGTGCCAGCAGCCCGACGTTTGTGAGCACGCAGTATTTT. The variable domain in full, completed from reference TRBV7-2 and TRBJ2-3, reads GAGVSQSPSNKVTEKGKDVELRCDPISGHTALYWYRQSLGQGLEFLIYFQGNSAPDKSGLPSDRFSAERTGGSVSTLTIQRTQQEDSAVYLCASSPTFVSTQYFGPGTRLTVL.

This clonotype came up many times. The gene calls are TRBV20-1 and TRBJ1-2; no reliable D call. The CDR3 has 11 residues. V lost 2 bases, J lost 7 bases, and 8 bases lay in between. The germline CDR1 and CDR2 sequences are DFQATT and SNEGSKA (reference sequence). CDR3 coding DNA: TGCAGTGCTAGACCCCAGGTTGGCTACACCTTC. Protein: CSARPQVGYTF.

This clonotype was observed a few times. In DNA form, the CDR3 reads TGTGCCAGCAGCCAAGAGGAATGGGAGCAGTACGTC. It yields the protein CASSQEEWEQYV. V usage is TRBV14 and J usage is TRBJ2-7; D call uncertain. The CDR3 is 12 amino acids. Trimming shortened V by 0 bases and J by 7 bases, and 7 bases separated the two germline ends. Germline V gives CDR1 SGHDN, CDR2 FVKESK.

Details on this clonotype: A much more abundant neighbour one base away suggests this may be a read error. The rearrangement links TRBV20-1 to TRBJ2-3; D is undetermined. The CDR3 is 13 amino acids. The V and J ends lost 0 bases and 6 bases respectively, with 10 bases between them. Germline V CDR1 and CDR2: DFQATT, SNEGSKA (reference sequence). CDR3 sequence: CSARDSVGDTQYF. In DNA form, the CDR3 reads TGCAGTGCTAGAGATAGTGTGGGGGATACGCAGTATTTT.

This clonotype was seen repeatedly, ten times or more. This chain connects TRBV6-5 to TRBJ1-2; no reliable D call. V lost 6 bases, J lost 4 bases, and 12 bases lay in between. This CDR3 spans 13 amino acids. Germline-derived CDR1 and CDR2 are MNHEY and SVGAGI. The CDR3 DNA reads TGTGCCAGCAGCATAGACGGTGCCTATGGCTACACCTTC. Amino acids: CASSIDGAYGYTF.

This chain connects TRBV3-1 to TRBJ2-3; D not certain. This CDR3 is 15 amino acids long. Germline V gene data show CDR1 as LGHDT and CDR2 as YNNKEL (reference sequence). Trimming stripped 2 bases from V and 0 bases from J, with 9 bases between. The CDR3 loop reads CASSQFPISTDTQYF. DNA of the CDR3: TGTGCCAGCAGCCAATTTCCGATAAGCACAGATACGCAGTATTTT.

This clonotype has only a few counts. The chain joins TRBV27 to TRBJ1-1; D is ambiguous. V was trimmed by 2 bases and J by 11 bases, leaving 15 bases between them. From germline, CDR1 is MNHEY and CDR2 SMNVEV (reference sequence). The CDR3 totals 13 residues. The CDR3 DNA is TGTGCCAGCAGTTTAACACGGGGATCGATGGCTTTCTTT. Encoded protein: CASSLTRGSMAFF.

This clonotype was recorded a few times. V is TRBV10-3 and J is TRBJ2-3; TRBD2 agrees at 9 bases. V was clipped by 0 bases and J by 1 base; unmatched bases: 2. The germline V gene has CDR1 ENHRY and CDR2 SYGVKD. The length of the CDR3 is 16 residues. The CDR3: CAISESKRGGTDTQYF. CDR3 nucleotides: TGTGCCATCAGTGAGTCAAAGCGGGGGGGCACAGATACGCAGTATTTT.

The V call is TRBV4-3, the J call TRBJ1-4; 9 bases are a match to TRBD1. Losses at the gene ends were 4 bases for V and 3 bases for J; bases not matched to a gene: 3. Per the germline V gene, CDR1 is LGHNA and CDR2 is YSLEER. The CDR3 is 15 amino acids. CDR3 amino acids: CASSRGQGPNEKLFF. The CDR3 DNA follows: TGCGCCAGCAGCCGCGGACAGGGGCCTAATGAAAAACTGTTTTTT.

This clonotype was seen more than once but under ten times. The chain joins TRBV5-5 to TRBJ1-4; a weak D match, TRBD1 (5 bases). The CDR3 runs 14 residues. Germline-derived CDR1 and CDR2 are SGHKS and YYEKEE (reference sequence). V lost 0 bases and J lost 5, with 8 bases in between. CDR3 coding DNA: TGTGCCAGCAGCTTGGCGACAGTAAATGAAAAACTGTTTTTT. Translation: CASSLATVNEKLFF.

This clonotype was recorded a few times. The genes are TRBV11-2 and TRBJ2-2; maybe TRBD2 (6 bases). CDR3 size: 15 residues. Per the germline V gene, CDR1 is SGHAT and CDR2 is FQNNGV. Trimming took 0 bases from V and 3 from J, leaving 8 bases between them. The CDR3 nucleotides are TGTGCCAGCAGCTTAGAGCGGGGCGACACCGGGGAGCTGTTTTTT. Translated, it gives CASSLERGDTGELFF.

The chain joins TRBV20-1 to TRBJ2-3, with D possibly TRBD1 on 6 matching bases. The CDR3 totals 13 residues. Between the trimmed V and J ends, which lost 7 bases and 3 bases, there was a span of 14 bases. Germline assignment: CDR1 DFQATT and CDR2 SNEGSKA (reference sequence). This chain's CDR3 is CSERRGWTDTQYF. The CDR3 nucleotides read TGCAGTGAACGCAGGGGCTGGACAGATACGCAGTATTTT.

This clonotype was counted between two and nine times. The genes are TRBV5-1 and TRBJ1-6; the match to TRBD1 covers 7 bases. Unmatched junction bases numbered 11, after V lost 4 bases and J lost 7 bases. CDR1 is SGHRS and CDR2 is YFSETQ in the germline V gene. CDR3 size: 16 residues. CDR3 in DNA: TGCGCCAGCAGCAGAGGAGAAGGGACAGCGAATTCACCCCTCCACTTT. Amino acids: CASSRGEGTANSPLHF. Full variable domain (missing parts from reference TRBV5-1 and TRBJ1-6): KAGVTQTPRYLIKTRGQQVTLSCSPISGHRSVSWYQQTPGQGLQFLFEYFSETQRNKGNFPGRFSGRQFSNSRSEMNVSTLELGDSALYLCASSRGEGTANSPLHFGNGTRLTVT.

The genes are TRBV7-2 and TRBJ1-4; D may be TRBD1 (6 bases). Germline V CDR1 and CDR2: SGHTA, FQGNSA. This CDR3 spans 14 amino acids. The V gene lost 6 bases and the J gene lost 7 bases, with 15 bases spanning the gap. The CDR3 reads CASSRQALGEKLFF. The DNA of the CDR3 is TGTGCCAGCAGTCGACAGGCGTTGGGTGAAAAACTGTTTTTT. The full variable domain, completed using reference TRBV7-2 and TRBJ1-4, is GAGVSQSPSNKVTEKGKDVELRCDPISGHTALYWYRQSLGQGLEFLIYFQGNSAPDKSGLPSDRFSAERTGGSVSTLTIQRTQQEDSAVYLCASSRQALGEKLFFGSGTQLSVL.

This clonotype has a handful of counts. CDR3 residues: CASSQGDNQPQHF. The CDR3 DNA is TGTGCCAGCAGCCAAGGAGACAATCAGCCCCAGCATTTT. The V gene is TRBV3-1, the J gene TRBJ1-5; no clear D. The V gene's germline CDR1 is LGHDT and CDR2 YNNKEL (reference sequence). The CDR3 has 13 amino acids. V was pared by 1 base and J by 3 bases, with 4 bases between.

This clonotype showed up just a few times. CDR3 sequence reads: CASSQDFRQGAYNEQFF. The DNA of the CDR3 is TGCGCCAGCAGCCAAGATTTCAGACAGGGGGCCTACAATGAGCAGTTCTTC. J is TRBJ2-1 and V is TRBV4-3; TRBD1 matches 9 bases. Trimming took 0 bases from V and 2 from J; bases not matched to a gene: 5. This CDR3 is built from 17 residues. CDR1 and CDR2 from the germline V gene are LGHNA and YSLEER.

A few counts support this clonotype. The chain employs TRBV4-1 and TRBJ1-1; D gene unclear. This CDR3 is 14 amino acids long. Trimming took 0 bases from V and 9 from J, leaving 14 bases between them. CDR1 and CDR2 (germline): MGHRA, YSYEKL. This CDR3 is CASSQESIWQQAFF. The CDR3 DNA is TGCGCCAGCAGCCAAGAAAGCATATGGCAGCAAGCTTTCTTT.